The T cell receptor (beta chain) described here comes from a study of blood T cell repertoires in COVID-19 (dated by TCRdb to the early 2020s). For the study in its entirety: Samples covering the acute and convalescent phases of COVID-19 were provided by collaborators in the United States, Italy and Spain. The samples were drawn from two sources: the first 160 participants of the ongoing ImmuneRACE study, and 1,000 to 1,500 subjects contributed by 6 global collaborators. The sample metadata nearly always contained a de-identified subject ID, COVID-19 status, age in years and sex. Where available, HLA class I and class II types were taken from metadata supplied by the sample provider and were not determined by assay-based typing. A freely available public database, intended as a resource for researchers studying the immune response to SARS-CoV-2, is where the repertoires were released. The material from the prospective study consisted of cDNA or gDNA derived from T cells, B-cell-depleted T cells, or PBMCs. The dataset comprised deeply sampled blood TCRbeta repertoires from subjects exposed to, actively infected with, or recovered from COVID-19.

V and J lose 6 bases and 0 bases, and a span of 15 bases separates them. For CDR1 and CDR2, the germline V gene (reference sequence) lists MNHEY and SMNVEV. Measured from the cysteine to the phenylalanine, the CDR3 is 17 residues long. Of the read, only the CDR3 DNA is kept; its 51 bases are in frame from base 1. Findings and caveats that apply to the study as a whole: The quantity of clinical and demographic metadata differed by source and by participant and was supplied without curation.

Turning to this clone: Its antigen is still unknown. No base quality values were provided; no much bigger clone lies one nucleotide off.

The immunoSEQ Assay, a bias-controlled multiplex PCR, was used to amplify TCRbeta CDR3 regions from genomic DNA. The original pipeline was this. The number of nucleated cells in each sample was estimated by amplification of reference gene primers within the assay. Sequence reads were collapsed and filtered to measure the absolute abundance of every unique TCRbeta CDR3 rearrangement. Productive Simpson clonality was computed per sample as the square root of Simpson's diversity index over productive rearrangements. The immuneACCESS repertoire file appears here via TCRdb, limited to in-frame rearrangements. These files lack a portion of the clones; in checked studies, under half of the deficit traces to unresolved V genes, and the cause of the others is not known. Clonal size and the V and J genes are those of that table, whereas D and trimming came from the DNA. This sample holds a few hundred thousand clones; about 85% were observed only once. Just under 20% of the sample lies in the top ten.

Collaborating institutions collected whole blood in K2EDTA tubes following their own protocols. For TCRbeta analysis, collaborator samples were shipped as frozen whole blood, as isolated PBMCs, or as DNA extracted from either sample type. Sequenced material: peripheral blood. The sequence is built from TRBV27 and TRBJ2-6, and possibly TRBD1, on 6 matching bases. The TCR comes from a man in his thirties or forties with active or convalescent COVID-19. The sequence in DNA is TGTGCCAGCAGGCGGACAGTTACCGTCTCTGGGGCCAACGTCCTGACTTTC. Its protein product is CASRRTVTVSGANVLTF.